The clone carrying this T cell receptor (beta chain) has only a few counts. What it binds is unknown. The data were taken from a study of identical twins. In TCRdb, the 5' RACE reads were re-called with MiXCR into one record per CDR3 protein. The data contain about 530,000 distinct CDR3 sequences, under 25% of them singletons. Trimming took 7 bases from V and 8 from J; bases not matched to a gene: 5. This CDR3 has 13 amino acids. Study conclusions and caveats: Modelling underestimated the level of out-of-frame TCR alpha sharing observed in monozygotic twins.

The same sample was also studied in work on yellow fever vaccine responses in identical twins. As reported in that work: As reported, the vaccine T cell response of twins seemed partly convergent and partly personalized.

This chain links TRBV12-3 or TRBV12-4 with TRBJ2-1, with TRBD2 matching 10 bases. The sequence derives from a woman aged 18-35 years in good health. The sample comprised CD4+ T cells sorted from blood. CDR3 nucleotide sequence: TGTGCCAGCACCCTCAGCGGGAGGGATGAGCAGTTCTTC. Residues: CASTLSGRDEQFF.